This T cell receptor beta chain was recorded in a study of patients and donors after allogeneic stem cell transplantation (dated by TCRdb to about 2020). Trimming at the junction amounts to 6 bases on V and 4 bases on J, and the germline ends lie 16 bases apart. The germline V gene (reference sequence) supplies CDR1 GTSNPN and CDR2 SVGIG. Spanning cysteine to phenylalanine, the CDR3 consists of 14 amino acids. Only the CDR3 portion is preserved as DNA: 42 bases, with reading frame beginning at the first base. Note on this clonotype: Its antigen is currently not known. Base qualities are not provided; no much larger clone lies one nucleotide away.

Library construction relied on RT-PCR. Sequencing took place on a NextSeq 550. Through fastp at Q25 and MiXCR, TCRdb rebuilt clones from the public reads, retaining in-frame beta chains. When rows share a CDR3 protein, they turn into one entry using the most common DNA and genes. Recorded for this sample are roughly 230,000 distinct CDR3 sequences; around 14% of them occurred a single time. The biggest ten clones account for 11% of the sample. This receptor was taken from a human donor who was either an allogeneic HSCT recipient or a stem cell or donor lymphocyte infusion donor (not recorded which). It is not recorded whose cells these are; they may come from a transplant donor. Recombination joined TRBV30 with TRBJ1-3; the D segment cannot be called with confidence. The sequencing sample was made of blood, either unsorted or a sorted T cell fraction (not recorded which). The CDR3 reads CACTKVSSGNTIYF. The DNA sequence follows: TGTGCCTGTACAAAAGTGTCCTCCGGAAACACCATATATTTT.